One sample yielded the 21 T cell receptor beta chains listed below, sequenced in a study of blood T cell repertoires in COVID-19. Sequencing was performed with immunoSEQ multiplex PCR; in TCRdb, only in-frame clones are kept and a portion is missing. This sample has about 59,000 clones; around 73% occur once, and the top ten carry 10% to 15%. Sequenced: peripheral blood. The receptors stem from a man older than 75 with acute or convalescent COVID-19.

The chain couples TRBV18 to TRBJ2-2, with 7 bases matching TRBD1. Germline V lookup: CDR1 KGHSH, CDR2 LQKENI. The CDR3 covers 17 residues. J was trimmed by 2 bases and V by 3 bases; bases with no gene match: 9. For the CDR3, the DNA is TGTGCCAGCTCACCCCTAAAAGGGACAGCAAACACCGGGGAGCTGTTTTTT. Residues: CASSPLKGTANTGELFF.

This clone was observed a few times. V is TRBV6-1 and J is TRBJ2-7, with a weak D call TRBD2 (5 bases). V was pared by 0 bases and J by 3 bases, with 12 bases between. The CDR3 length is 15 residues. Germline-derived CDR1 and CDR2 are MNHNS and SASEGT. The CDR3: CASSEARVGVYEQYF. In DNA form, the CDR3 reads TGTGCCAGCAGTGAAGCGAGGGTCGGGGTCTACGAGCAGTACTTC.

The rearrangement uses TRBV29-1 and TRBJ2-7, with D possibly TRBD2 on 6 matching bases. CDR1 is SQVTM, CDR2 ANQGSEA, per germline. The CDR3 has 14 amino acids. V lost 4 bases and J lost 2, with 15 bases in between. CDR3 region: CSVGGEAGTYEQYF. The CDR3 DNA reads TGCAGCGTTGGCGGGGAAGCCGGAACCTACGAGCAGTACTTC.

This chain uses TRBV4-1 with TRBJ2-2, with D possibly being TRBD2 (6 bases). Germline lookup yields CDR1 MGHRA and CDR2 YSYEKL. The V gene lost 3 bases and the J gene lost 4 bases, with 24 bases spanning the gap. The CDR3 length is 19 residues. DNA of the CDR3: TGCGCCAGCAGCCAGGGACTTTTACCCAACCTGCAAGGCACCGGGGAGCTGTTTTTT. It is translated as CASSQGLLPNLQGTGELFF.

CDR3 protein: CASSLEGATGDEQYF. CDR3 DNA: TGTGCCAGCAGCTTAGAGGGCGCTACCGGGGACGAGCAGTACTTC. The chain is built from TRBV11-3 and TRBJ2-7; possible D gene TRBD2, 5 bases. The V end was cut by 0 bases, the J end by 5 bases, with 14 bases between. Germline assignment: CDR1 SGHNT and CDR2 YENEEA. CDR3 length equals 15 residues.

This clone was detected ten times or more. This chain links TRBV27 with TRBJ1-2; 7 bases are shared with TRBD1. The CDR3 is made up of 13 amino acids. V was clipped by 2 bases and J by 7 bases; unmatched bases: 4. Germline V gives CDR1 MNHEY, CDR2 SMNVEV (reference sequence). The DNA of the CDR3 is TGTGCCAGCAGTTTAAAGGGGGCGGGTGGCTACACCTTC. Translated, it gives CASSLKGAGGYTF.

This chain uses TRBV28 with TRBJ1-6; unclear D gene. Trimming took off 10 bases at V and 10 bases at J, with 20 bases between the two ends. This CDR3 spans 14 amino acids. Germline CDR1 reads MDHEN; CDR2 reads SYDVKM. The CDR3 sequence: CATVSASVGSPLHF. As DNA, the CDR3 is TGTGCCACCGTTTCTGCGTCGGTGGGCTCACCCCTCCACTTT.

The chain links TRBV30 to TRBJ2-7; TRBD2 aligns across 7 bases. The CDR3 consists of 12 residues. With 5 bases clipped from V and 3 bases from J, the junction kept 4 bases outside the gene matches. The germline V gene has CDR1 GTSNPN and CDR2 SVGIG (reference sequence). Written as DNA, the CDR3 is TGTGCCTGGGGGAGGGATTACTACGAGCAGTACTTC. Encoded protein: CAWGRDYYEQYF. Based on the CDR3 plus reference TRBV30 and TRBJ2-7, the full variable domain is SQTIHQWPATLVQPVGSPLSLECTVEGTSNPNLYWYRQAAGRGLQLLFYSVGIGQISSEVPQNLSASRPQDRQFILSSKKLLLSDSGFYLCAWGRDYYEQYFGPGTRLTVT.

This sequence joins TRBV12-5 and TRBJ2-7, with 7 positions matching TRBD1. The length of the CDR3 is 14 residues. With 5 bases clipped from V and 7 bases from J, the junction kept 11 bases outside the gene matches. The germline V gene encodes CDR1 LGHNT and CDR2 FRNRAP. CDR3 protein: CASGNPTGIEEQYF. The CDR3 nucleotides read TGTGCTAGTGGTAACCCGACAGGGATAGAAGAGCAGTACTTC.

The genes are TRBV6-5 and TRBJ2-1; 13 bases match TRBD2. Germline values: CDR1 MNHEY, CDR2 SVGAGI. V lost 2 bases and J lost 6; bases outside the gene matches: 1. The CDR3 consists of 15 residues. The CDR3 loop is CASSYTSGGGNEQFF. CDR3 nucleotides: TGTGCCAGCAGTTACACTAGCGGGGGGGGCAATGAGCAGTTCTTC.

V is TRBV28 and J is TRBJ1-6; D is uncertain. This CDR3 has 17 residues. The germline V gene has CDR1 MDHEN and CDR2 SYDVKM. V shed 6 bases and J shed 0 bases, with 15 bases lying between them. CDR3 loop: CASSPERAFSYNSPLHF. In nucleotides, the CDR3 is TGTGCCAGCAGCCCCGAAAGAGCTTTCTCCTATAATTCACCCCTCCACTTT.

The genes are TRBV9 and TRBJ1-1; D ambiguous. V was trimmed by 3 bases and J by 5 bases, leaving 14 bases between them. CDR1 is SGDLS, CDR2 YYNGEE, per germline. The CDR3 is 14 amino acids. CDR3 sequence: CASSGQPSGTEAFF. The CDR3 DNA follows: TGTGCCAGCAGCGGTCAACCCTCGGGGACTGAAGCTTTCTTT.

The chain has TRBV20-1 and TRBJ1-1; TRBD1 aligns across 10 bases. Germline-derived CDR1 and CDR2 are DFQATT and SNEGSKA (reference sequence). V gave up 3 bases and J gave up 1 base; unmatched junction bases: 8. This CDR3 has 16 residues. The DNA of the CDR3 is TGCAGTGCTAGTGCTCCGGGACAGGGGCCGAACACTGAAGCTTTCTTT. Its translation is CSASAPGQGPNTEAFF.

The chain employs TRBV6-5 and TRBJ1-2, with a tentative D call TRBD1 (6 bases). Trimming removed 7 bases at V and 8 bases at J, with 14 bases between. CDR1 is MNHEY and CDR2 is SVGAGI in the germline V gene. The CDR3 loop spans 12 amino acids. The CDR3 DNA follows: TGTGCCAGCACGCAGGGGTTTGGAGGCTACACCTTC. Residues: CASTQGFGGYTF.

The gene calls are TRBV6-5 and TRBJ1-5; D is possibly TRBD1 (5 bases). V was trimmed by 5 bases and J by 3 bases, leaving 11 bases between them. CDR3 length equals 14 residues. The germline V gene has CDR1 MNHEY and CDR2 SVGAGI. The chain's CDR3 is CASSTDSFNQPQHF. The CDR3 coding sequence is TGTGCCAGCAGTACCGACAGTTTCAATCAGCCCCAGCATTTT.

This clone was observed once. V is TRBV5-1 and J is TRBJ1-5, with D perhaps matching TRBD1 (5 bases). Germline V gene data show CDR1 as SGHRS and CDR2 as YFSETQ. The CDR3 extends over 15 amino acids. Trimming removed 1 base from V and 11 bases from J, with 19 bases in between. CDR3 sequence (DNA): TGCGCCAGCAGCTTGCTCGGGGGTGACATCGGATCCCAGCATTTT. Protein sequence: CASSLLGGDIGSQHF.

The chain is built from TRBV10-3 and TRBJ2-1; no reliable D call. The length of the CDR3 is 12 residues. Looked up from germline, CDR1 is ENHRY and CDR2 is SYGVKD. Trimming stripped 3 bases from V and 4 bases from J, with 4 bases between. The CDR3 here is CAISDSYNEQFF. CDR3 in DNA: TGTGCCATCAGTGATTCTTACAATGAGCAGTTCTTC.

The gene calls are TRBV28 and TRBJ2-7; 7 nucleotides match TRBD2. Per germline, CDR1 MDHEN and CDR2 SYDVKM. J gave up 7 bases and V 7 bases, and 7 bases lay outside the gene matches. The CDR3 runs 12 residues. CDR3 DNA sequence: TGTGCCAGCACGAGCGGGATGGGGGAGCAGTACTTC. Its translation is CASTSGMGEQYF.

Only a few counts were recorded for this clone. The genes are TRBV19 and TRBJ1-5; no clear D. Germline CDR1 LNHDA, CDR2 SQIVND (reference sequence). The germline V and J ends were trimmed by 3 bases and 5 bases, with 5 bases remaining between them. This CDR3 is 12 amino acids long. The chain's CDR3 is CASSILYQPQHF. The CDR3 bases are TGTGCCAGTAGTATTCTGTATCAGCCCCAGCATTTT.

The gene calls are TRBV30 and TRBJ1-4; 7 nucleotides line up with TRBD1. J was trimmed by 7 bases and V by 0 bases; bases with no gene match: 8. Germline V CDR1 and CDR2: GTSNPN, SVGIG (reference sequence). This CDR3 region has 15 residues. This CDR3 is CAWSVIGRGSEKLFF. Written as DNA, the CDR3 is TGTGCCTGGAGTGTAATCGGCAGGGGGTCTGAAAAACTGTTTTTT.

The rearrangement joins TRBV19 to TRBJ1-1; D possibly corresponds to TRBD1 (5 bases). The CDR3 extends over 14 amino acids. V lost 5 bases and J 0 bases, leaving 10 bases between the germline ends. Germline assignment: CDR1 LNHDA and CDR2 SQIVND (reference sequence). The CDR3 spells CASSLDTLNTEAFF. The CDR3 nucleotides are TGTGCCAGTAGTTTGGACACCTTGAACACTGAAGCTTTCTTT.